One sample yielded the 27 T cell receptor beta chains listed below, sequenced in a study of blood T cells in healthy people across ages. The authors ran a second PCR of 7 to 11 cycles using a sample-barcoded 5' primer and a J-beta primer mix. TCRdb itself ran the 5' RACE reads through MiXCR, one entry per CDR3 protein. This sample yields under 800,000 distinct CDR3 sequences, of which around a fifth are seen a single time; 3.5% to 4% belongs to the top ten. Sequencing was done on a sample of blood. These receptors were obtained from a man aged 65 to 79 in good health.

The chain has TRBV20-1 and TRBJ2-3; TRBD2 agrees at 7 bases. Germline-derived CDR1 and CDR2 are DFQATT and SNEGSKA (reference sequence). The CDR3 spans 15 residues. Trimming took 0 bases from V and 4 from J; bases not matched to a gene: 7. Here the CDR3 reads CSARDRDYLPDTQYF. The CDR3, as DNA: TGCAGTGCTAGAGATCGGGACTATCTTCCAGATACGCAGTATTTT.

This clonotype was seen only a few times. The J gene is TRBJ1-2, the V gene TRBV20-1, with D possibly matching TRBD1 (6 bases). Looked up from germline, CDR1 is DFQATT and CDR2 is SNEGSKA (reference sequence). The CDR3 covers 11 residues. Trimming left V 3 bases short and J 4 bases short, with 6 bases between. Here the CDR3 reads CSARDSYGYTF. CDR3 nucleotide sequence: TGCAGTGCTAGGGACAGCTATGGCTACACCTTC.

The table lists this clonotype with a few counts. The chain links TRBV28 to TRBJ2-7; a weak D match, TRBD1 (6 bases). V was cut by 5 bases and J by 5 bases, with 16 bases left in between. This CDR3 has 14 residues. Germline lookup yields CDR1 MDHEN and CDR2 SYDVKM. The CDR3 spells CASSQLTGRHEQYF. Written as DNA, the CDR3 is TGTGCCAGCAGTCAACTCACAGGGCGCCACGAGCAGTACTTC.

This clonotype was counted at least ten times. The CDR3 nucleotides read TGTGCCAGCAGTTCGGGAGGGAAGCCAACTAATGAAAAACTGTTTTTT. It encodes CASSSGGKPTNEKLFF. The J gene is TRBJ1-4, the V gene TRBV12-3 or TRBV12-4; no firm D call. Trimming removed 4 bases at V and 0 bases at J, with 12 bases between. CDR3 size: 16 residues.

V usage is TRBV7-2 and J usage is TRBJ2-7; D perhaps matches TRBD1 (5 bases). Germline loops: CDR1 SGHTA, CDR2 FQGNSA. Trimming cost V 2 bases and J 8 bases, with 13 bases left between them. The CDR3 totals 13 residues. CDR3 sequence: CASSLQVMGQQYF. The DNA for the CDR3 is TGTGCCAGCAGCTTACAGGTGATGGGGCAGCAGTACTTC.

A remark on this clonotype: A junction end diverges from the germline sequence, so it may reflect a read error. The genes are TRBV2 and TRBJ2-1; D unresolved. The CDR3 consists of 12 residues. Germline loops: CDR1 SNHLY, CDR2 FYNNEI. The CDR3 DNA is TGTGCCAGCATCTTGCAGGCGGAGACCCAGTGCTTC. Residues: CASILQAETQCF.

V and J are TRBV2 and TRBJ2-1; 10 bases line up with TRBD1. Germline V gives CDR1 SNHLY, CDR2 FYNNEI. The V segment lost 5 bases and the J segment 7 bases; nucleotides outside the gene matches: 5. The CDR3 is made up of 14 amino acids. The CDR3 sequence is CASSSRTGGNEQFF. As DNA, the CDR3 is TGTGCCAGCAGTTCCCGGACAGGGGGGAATGAGCAGTTCTTC.

This clonotype was observed a few times. The J gene is TRBJ1-1, the V gene TRBV6-1; tentatively, D is TRBD1 (5 bases). Trimming left V 5 bases short and J 4 bases short, with 29 bases between. This CDR3 comprises 19 residues. Germline V lookup: CDR1 MNHNS, CDR2 SASEGT. CDR3 DNA sequence: TGTGCCAGCAGTACCCATTCTTTGGTAGCGGCAGGGAGAGGCACTGAAGCTTTCTTT. Translating it yields CASSTHSLVAAGRGTEAFF.

This clonotype was seen more than once but under ten times. The rearrangement links TRBV6-5 to TRBJ1-6; weak D call: TRBD1 (6 bases). Trimming pared 1 base from V and 5 bases from J, leaving 12 bases between. The V gene's germline CDR1 is MNHEY and CDR2 SVGAGI. The CDR3 totals 16 residues. The CDR3 DNA follows: TGTGCCAGCAGTTACTGGCTCGGACAGAATAATTCACCCCTCCACTTT. Translating gives CASSYWLGQNNSPLHF.

The chain uses TRBV7-2 and TRBJ2-3; 11 nucleotides match TRBD2. Germline CDR1 is SGHTA and CDR2 is FQGNSA. V trimming: 0 bases; J trimming: 2 bases; junction bases outside the gene matches: 4. CDR3 length: 17 amino acids. This chain's CDR3 is CASSLALAGGTTDTQYF. In nucleotides, the CDR3 is TGTGCCAGCAGCTTAGCCCTAGCGGGAGGTACCACAGATACGCAGTATTTT.

This clonotype was picked up a small number of times. This sequence joins TRBV5-1 and TRBJ2-7, with 8 nucleotides matching TRBD1. V was pared by 0 bases and J by 4 bases, with 6 bases of the junction left unmatched. The CDR3 has 15 amino acids. Germline assignment: CDR1 SGHRS and CDR2 YFSETQ. The CDR3 loop reads CASSLGRTGQYEQYF. The CDR3, as DNA: TGCGCCAGCAGCTTGGGCCGGACAGGGCAGTACGAGCAGTACTTC.

V and J are TRBV5-1 and TRBJ2-5; 7 bases are shared with TRBD1. The J call may be incorrect, as the DNA end agrees better with TRBJ2-7. The germline V gene has CDR1 SGHRS and CDR2 YFSETQ. This CDR3 is built from 14 residues. The CDR3 loop is CASSLDRVGDEQYF. DNA for the CDR3: TGCGCCAGCAGCCTTGACAGGGTCGGCGACGAGCAGTACTTC.

V and J are TRBV20-1 and TRBJ2-1, with 10 bases identical to TRBD2. In germline, CDR1 is DFQATT, CDR2 SNEGSKA (reference sequence). V shed 0 bases and J 0 bases; nucleotides not matched to a gene: 2. The CDR3 sequence is 16 residues long. CDR3 bases: TGCAGTGCTAGAGAAGGACTAGCGGCCTCCTACAATGAGCAGTTCTTC. Its translation is CSAREGLAASYNEQFF.

This chain joins TRBV7-8 and TRBJ2-7; D is uncertain. In germline, CDR1 is SGHVS, CDR2 FQNEAQ. This CDR3 contains 12 residues. V lost 5 bases and J lost 3, with 8 bases in between. The CDR3 sequence is CASSVRVYEQYF. In DNA form, the CDR3 reads TGTGCCAGCAGCGTTAGGGTCTACGAGCAGTACTTC.

The V call is TRBV11-2, the J call TRBJ2-1; 10 bases align to TRBD2. Per the germline V gene, CDR1 is SGHAT and CDR2 is FQNNGV. Losses at the gene ends were 0 bases for V and 0 bases for J; bases not matched to a gene: 8. This CDR3 contains 19 residues. This CDR3 is CASSLDRATSGPSYNEQFF. In nucleotides, the CDR3 is TGTGCCAGCAGCTTAGATAGGGCGACTAGCGGGCCCTCCTACAATGAGCAGTTCTTC.

The table lists this clonotype with a few counts. The CDR3 nucleotides read TGCAGCGTTGAAGATTACAGGGGCTATGGCTACACCTTC. Amino acids: CSVEDYRGYGYTF. The chain couples TRBV29-1 to TRBJ1-2; 7 positions match TRBD1. The CDR3 runs 13 residues. Germline assignment: CDR1 SQVTM and CDR2 ANQGSEA. The V and J ends lost 0 bases and 4 bases, in that order; junction bases with no gene match: 2. Combining the CDR3 with reference TRBV29-1 and TRBJ1-2 gives the whole variable domain SAVISQKPSRDICQRGTSLTIQCQVDSQVTMMFWYRQQPGQSLTLIATANQGSEATYESGFVIDKFPISRPNLTFSTLTVSNMSPEDSSIYLCSVEDYRGYGYTFGSGTRLTVV.

This clonotype came up many times. The J gene is TRBJ2-5, the V gene TRBV7-9; D unclear. The J call may be wrong; the DNA end is better matched by TRBJ2-1. The CDR3 is 13 amino acids. Germline V lookup: CDR1 SEHNR, CDR2 FQNEAQ (reference sequence). CDR3 sequence reads: CASSLALAHEQFF. The CDR3 bases are TGTGCCAGCAGCTTAGCGTTGGCCCACGAGCAGTTCTTC.

The J gene is TRBJ2-7, the V gene TRBV5-1, with unresolved D. The V end was cut by 0 bases, the J end by 3 bases, with 13 bases between. The CDR3 runs 15 residues. CDR1 is SGHRS and CDR2 is YFSETQ in the germline V gene. The CDR3 loop reads CASSLGQIKIYEQYF. CDR3 nucleotides: TGCGCCAGCAGCTTGGGGCAGATTAAGATCTACGAGCAGTACTTC.

This clonotype showed up many times. The chain is built from TRBV29-1 and TRBJ2-5; 8 nucleotides align to TRBD1. Germline CDR1 SQVTM, CDR2 ANQGSEA. The ends lost 3 bases at V and 4 bases at J; junction bases unmatched: 1. The CDR3 is 12 residues long. CDR3 sequence reads: CSVETGAETQYF. The CDR3 DNA reads TGCAGCGTTGAGACAGGGGCAGAGACCCAGTACTTC. Complete variable domain (other parts from reference TRBV29-1 and TRBJ2-5): SAVISQKPSRDICQRGTSLTIQCQVDSQVTMMFWYRQQPGQSLTLIATANQGSEATYESGFVIDKFPISRPNLTFSTLTVSNMSPEDSSIYLCSVETGAETQYFGPGTRLLVL.

About this clonotype itself: One end of the junction fails to match germline, which may point to a read error. This chain uses TRBV29-1 with TRBJ1-1, with D possibly TRBD1 on 5 matching bases. CDR1 is SQVTM, CDR2 ANQGSEA, per germline. This CDR3 region has 14 residues. In DNA, the CDR3 is TGCGGCGTTCTAAAGACAGTAATGAACACTGAAGCTTTCTTT. Translated, it gives CGVLKTVMNTEAFF.

This chain joins TRBV6-5 and TRBJ2-7, with TRBD2 matching 10 bases. Germline V gene sequence: CDR1 MNHEY, CDR2 SVGAGI. The length of the CDR3 is 15 residues. Trimming at V came to 4 bases and at J to 4 bases, leaving 7 bases not matched to a gene. This CDR3 reads CASSSLAGEGYEQYF. In DNA form, the CDR3 reads TGTGCCAGCAGTTCCCTAGCGGGAGAGGGGTACGAGCAGTACTTC.

This clonotype was seen repeatedly, ten times or more. V gene TRBV10-2 combines with J gene TRBJ2-7; possibly TRBD2 for D (8 bases). Trimming took off 7 bases at V and 2 bases at J, with 18 bases between the two ends. The CDR3 sequence is 15 residues long. Germline CDR1 WSHSY, CDR2 SAAADI. The CDR3 protein is CASTDGRGRTYEQYF. CDR3 DNA: TGCGCCAGCACAGACGGGAGGGGGCGGACCTACGAGCAGTACTTC.

The chain links TRBV10-2 to TRBJ2-5; D may correspond to TRBD1 or TRBD2 (5 bases each). The J call is doubtful: the DNA matches TRBJ2-7 better. The CDR3 consists of 16 residues. Germline lookup yields CDR1 WSHSY and CDR2 SAAADI. DNA of the CDR3: TGCGCCAGCACCGACACCGGGGCTCCAACCGCCTACGAGCAGTACTTC. This translates into CASTDTGAPTAYEQYF.

This clonotype was seen more than once but under ten times. Compared with germline, one end of the junction differs, possibly owing to a read error. The genes are TRBV20-1 and TRBJ2-1; 10 nucleotides match TRBD2. Germline CDR1 DFQATT, CDR2 SNEGSKA (reference sequence). This CDR3 spans 13 amino acids. DNA for the CDR3: TGTGGATCAGGGCTAGCGGGAGATAATGAGCAGTTCTTC. As protein: CGSGLAGDNEQFF.

The sample holds a few counts of this clonotype. This chain links TRBV28 with TRBJ2-7; no clear D gene. Germline CDR1 MDHEN, CDR2 SYDVKM. V lost 1 base and J 4 bases, leaving 14 bases between the germline ends. CDR3 length: 15 residues. CDR3 in amino acids: CASSLYDAGTYEQYF. DNA of the CDR3: TGTGCCAGCAGTTTATATGACGCCGGAACTTACGAGCAGTACTTC.

This clonotype was seen a few times. The rearrangement joins TRBV6-6 to TRBJ1-1; D is undetermined. Trimming took 6 bases from V and 3 from J, leaving 14 bases between them. Germline loops: CDR1 MNHNY, CDR2 SVGAGI (reference sequence). This CDR3 is 14 amino acids long. The CDR3 spells CASSPGGTDTEAFF. DNA for the CDR3: TGTGCCAGCAGCCCGGGAGGTACGGACACTGAAGCTTTCTTT.

The rearrangement links TRBV11-2 to TRBJ2-1, with TRBD2 matching 8 bases. CDR3 length equals 14 residues. J gave up 9 bases and V 5 bases, and 9 bases lay outside the gene matches. Looked up from germline, CDR1 is SGHAT and CDR2 is FQNNGV. The CDR3 DNA follows: TGTGCCAGCAGCCATCCGGGACTAGAGGTTGAGCAGTTCTTC. Its protein product is CASSHPGLEVEQFF.